Below, 15 T cell receptor beta chains from the same sample are listed, as sequenced in a study of technical replicates of blood from a few donors. Clones were sequenced by immunoSEQ multiplex PCR, and TCRdb holds only the in-frame ones, with some missing. The sample holds about 59,000 clones; about 94% are singletons and the top ten take less than 4.5%. The specimen was PBMCs. The origin of the receptors is a human donor in good health. Some clones in this sample may be carry-over from other donors' samples.

In this sample, this clone turned up once. This chain connects TRBV25-1 to TRBJ2-7; D might be TRBD2 (6 bases). CDR3 length equals 12 residues. Trimming took 4 bases from V and 8 from J, leaving 12 bases between them. Germline assignment: CDR1 MGHDK and CDR2 SYGVNS. The CDR3 coding sequence is TGTGCCAGCAGTGGGCTGGGGGGTAAGCAGTACTTC. Amino acids: CASSGLGGKQYF.

The genes are TRBV11-3 and TRBJ2-2; a weak D match, TRBD1 (5 bases). The CDR3 spans 12 residues. Per germline, CDR1 SGHNT and CDR2 YENEEA. Deletions cut 2 bases from V and 7 bases from J, with 5 bases between. CDR3 sequence (DNA): TGTGCCAGCAGCTTAAGGGGCGGGGAGCTGTTTTTT. Its translation is CASSLRGGELFF.

The chain links TRBV4-2 to TRBJ1-5; 7 bases agree with TRBD1. Looked up from germline, CDR1 is LGHNA and CDR2 is YNFKEQ. The CDR3 loop spans 13 amino acids. Unmatched junction bases numbered 1, after V lost 1 base and J lost 7 bases. The CDR3 region is CASSQGQGQPQHF. CDR3 nucleotides: TGTGCCAGCAGCCAAGGACAGGGCCAGCCCCAGCATTTT.

V is TRBV7-9 and J is TRBJ2-2; D remains unclear. Germline V gives CDR1 SEHNR, CDR2 FQNEAQ (reference sequence). CDR3 length: 12 residues. V lost 4 bases, J lost 7 bases, and 7 bases lay in between. The CDR3 protein is CASSSHSGELFF. The CDR3 coding sequence is TGTGCCAGCAGCTCCCACAGCGGGGAGCTGTTTTTT.

As DNA, the CDR3 is TGTGCCAGCAGTATACAGGGCTACACTGAAGCTTTCTTT. As protein: CASSIQGYTEAFF. This chain connects TRBV2 to TRBJ1-1, with a possible D match to TRBD1 (6 bases). The CDR3 contains 13 residues. Trimming removed 5 bases at V and 3 bases at J, with 10 bases between. Germline V gene sequence: CDR1 SNHLY, CDR2 FYNNEI.

The rearrangement links TRBV20-1 to TRBJ1-2; D gene unclear. Between the trimmed V and J ends, which lost 3 bases and 1 base, there was a span of 3 bases. The CDR3 is 11 residues long. Germline assignment: CDR1 DFQATT and CDR2 SNEGSKA (reference sequence). CDR3 DNA: TGCAGTGCTAGCAGTAACTATGGCTACACCTTC. Translated, it gives CSASSNYGYTF.

V gene TRBV14 combines with J gene TRBJ1-1; D is undetermined. CDR1 and CDR2 (germline): SGHDN, FVKESK. The CDR3 is made up of 14 amino acids. Trimming took off 4 bases at V and 0 bases at J, with 9 bases between the two ends. The CDR3 DNA reads TGTGCCAGCAGCCGAGATTTATTGAACACTGAAGCTTTCTTT. Its translation: CASSRDLLNTEAFF.

The J gene is TRBJ2-1, the V gene TRBV2; a weak D match, TRBD1 (6 bases). Trimming cost V 7 bases and J 8 bases, with 15 bases left between them. This CDR3 comprises 13 residues. Germline assignment: CDR1 SNHLY and CDR2 FYNNEI. In DNA, the CDR3 is TGTGCCAGCAAGATTGGGGGCGGTTATGAGCAGTTCTTC. Translated, it gives CASKIGGGYEQFF.

The gene calls are TRBV7-2 and TRBJ2-7, with TRBD2 identical over 11 bases. The V gene's germline CDR1 is SGHTA and CDR2 FQGNSA. Trimming at V came to 5 bases and at J to 6 bases, leaving 12 bases not matched to a gene. CDR3 length equals 16 residues. CDR3 sequence reads: CASSPRSGRANSEQYF. CDR3 sequence (DNA): TGTGCCAGCAGCCCCCGTAGCGGGAGGGCCAATTCCGAGCAGTACTTC.

This rearrangement joins TRBV12-5 to TRBJ1-5; TRBD1 matches at 7 bases. Germline V gene lookup returns CDR1 LGHNT and CDR2 FRNRAP. V lost 6 bases and J lost 0; bases outside the gene matches: 5. The CDR3 spans 15 residues. The CDR3 DNA reads as TGTGCTAGTGGAGGAGGACAGGTTAGCAATCAGCCCCAGCATTTT. Protein sequence: CASGGGQVSNQPQHF.

The rearrangement links TRBV6-1 to TRBJ2-5; D unclear. Germline V CDR1 and CDR2: MNHNS, SASEGT. V lost 4 bases, J lost 3 bases, and 12 bases lay in between. This CDR3 comprises 14 residues. CDR3 loop: CASSVASREETQYF. In DNA form, the CDR3 reads TGTGCCAGCAGTGTCGCTTCCCGCGAAGAGACCCAGTACTTC.

This clone was seen a handful of times. The CDR3 loop reads CASKGSARGRTEAFF. CDR3 sequence (DNA): TGTGCCAGCAAGGGGTCAGCCCGGGGGAGAACTGAAGCTTTCTTT. The rearrangement uses TRBV6-6 and TRBJ1-1; tentatively, D is TRBD1 (5 bases). Trimming cost V 7 bases and J 5 bases, with 20 bases left between them. This CDR3 region has 15 residues. CDR1 MNHNY and CDR2 SVGAGI come from the germline V gene (reference sequence).

This chain uses TRBV9 with TRBJ2-3; 10 bases agree with TRBD2. From germline, CDR1 is SGDLS and CDR2 YYNGEE. V dropped 4 bases and J dropped 1; count of bases not matched to a gene: 6. The CDR3 length is 16 residues. The CDR3 reads CASSRSGGAGTDTQYF. The CDR3 bases are TGTGCCAGCAGCAGAAGCGGGGGGGCGGGCACAGATACGCAGTATTTT. The entire variable domain, with the rest obtained from reference TRBV9 and TRBJ2-3, is as follows: DSGVTQTPKHLITATGQRVTLRCSPRSGDLSVYWYQQSLDQGLQFLIQYYNGEERAKGNILERFSAQQFPDLHSELNLSSLELGDSALYFCASSRSGGAGTDTQYFGPGTRLTVL.

The CDR3 nucleotides are TGTGCCAGCAGCTTCACTAGCGGGAGCTCAGATACGCAGTATTTT. It specifies CASSFTSGSSDTQYF. The V call is TRBV7-8, the J call TRBJ2-3; 11 nucleotides match TRBD2. This CDR3 comprises 15 residues. Trimming cost V 3 bases and J 4 bases; bases outside gene matches: 3. Germline CDR1 is SGHVS and CDR2 is FQNEAQ.

This clone has a single count. This chain links TRBV5-1 with TRBJ1-2; no definite D call. In germline, CDR1 is SGHRS, CDR2 YFSETQ. Trimming stripped 4 bases from V and 8 bases from J, with 12 bases between. CDR3 length equals 12 residues. This CDR3 is CASSRDGRGYTF. The CDR3, as DNA: TGCGCCAGCAGCCGAGACGGGAGAGGCTACACCTTC.